The next 23 T cell receptor beta chains were all read from a single sample in a study of blood T cell repertoires in COVID-19. The repertoire was sequenced with immunoSEQ multiplex PCR; TCRdb's copy has only in-frame clones and lacks some. The sample records about 220,000 clones, 70% to 85% being singletons. The sequenced sample was PBMCs or T cells enriched from blood (not recorded which). The receptors were sampled from a woman aged 40 to 50 with acute COVID-19.

This chain joins TRBV14 and TRBJ1-1; 9 bases fit TRBD1. Germline assignment: CDR1 SGHDN and CDR2 FVKESK. V trimming: 0 bases; J trimming: 10 bases; junction bases outside the gene matches: 3. The CDR3 is made up of 13 amino acids. CDR3 region: CASSQETTGGAFF. The CDR3, as DNA: TGTGCCAGCAGCCAAGAAACGACAGGGGGAGCTTTCTTT.

V is TRBV7-9 and J is TRBJ1-2, with D possibly being TRBD1 (5 bases). V lost 2 bases and J lost 6, with 10 bases in between. The CDR3 runs to 13 residues. The germline V gene encodes CDR1 SEHNR and CDR2 FQNEAQ (reference sequence). The CDR3 sequence: CASSLSSTDGYTF. As DNA, the CDR3 is TGTGCCAGCAGCTTAAGTTCGACAGATGGCTACACCTTC.

The chain carries TRBV30 and TRBJ2-3; TRBD2 is a possible D gene (6 bases). V lost 2 bases and J 1 base, leaving 10 bases between the germline ends. This CDR3 region has 14 residues. In germline, CDR1 is GTSNPN, CDR2 SVGIG (reference sequence). Here the CDR3 reads CAWSRRGGTDTQYF. The CDR3 nucleotides read TGTGCCTGGAGTAGGAGGGGTGGCACAGATACGCAGTATTTT.

The chain carries TRBV6-5 and TRBJ2-1; a possible D gene is TRBD1 (5 bases). Germline loops: CDR1 MNHEY, CDR2 SVGAGI. The CDR3 sequence is 14 residues long. The germline V and J ends were trimmed by 2 bases and 9 bases, with 14 bases remaining between them. CDR3 nucleotides: TGTGCCAGCAGTTACGGAAGGGGATTAAGTGAGCAGTTCTTC. Translation gives CASSYGRGLSEQFF.

The gene calls are TRBV30 and TRBJ2-7; TRBD2 agrees at 9 bases. V gave up 0 bases and J gave up 4 bases; unmatched junction bases: 7. This CDR3 comprises 15 residues. Germline-derived CDR1 and CDR2 are GTSNPN and SVGIG (reference sequence). The CDR3 bases are TGTGCCTGGAGTGTACTGGCGGGAGGGCCGTACGAGCAGTACTTC. It specifies CAWSVLAGGPYEQYF.

The chain has TRBV5-1 and TRBJ2-1; D gene uncertain. This CDR3 has 15 amino acids. Germline CDR1 reads SGHRS; CDR2 reads YFSETQ. V gave up 0 bases and J gave up 0 bases, with 7 bases separating them. CDR3 loop: CASSLVADSYNEQFF. The CDR3 bases are TGCGCCAGCAGCTTGGTTGCGGACTCCTACAATGAGCAGTTCTTC. Supplemented by reference TRBV5-1 and TRBJ2-1, the full variable domain reads KAGVTQTPRYLIKTRGQQVTLSCSPISGHRSVSWYQQTPGQGLQFLFEYFSETQRNKGNFPGRFSGRQFSNSRSEMNVSTLELGDSALYLCASSLVADSYNEQFFGPGTRLTVL.

V usage is TRBV19 and J usage is TRBJ2-1; TRBD2 aligns across 9 bases. CDR1 LNHDA and CDR2 SQIVND come from the germline V gene (reference sequence). Trimming cost V 6 bases and J 9 bases; bases outside gene matches: 15. This CDR3 region has 16 residues. The DNA of the CDR3 is TGTGCCAGTAGGAGGTTAGCGGGAGAGGTTTTCGGTGAGCAGTTCTTC. As protein: CASRRLAGEVFGEQFF. The whole variable domain, filled in from reference TRBV19 and TRBJ2-1, reads DGGITQSPKYLFRKEGQNVTLSCEQNLNHDAMYWYRQDPGQGLRLIYYSQIVNDFQKGDIAEGYSVSREKKESFPLTVTSAQKNPTAFYLCASRRLAGEVFGEQFFGPGTRLTVL.

The chain employs TRBV15 and TRBJ2-7, with 7 bases that match TRBD2. The CDR3 has 15 amino acids. Germline V gives CDR1 LNHNV, CDR2 YYDKDF (reference sequence). V was pared by 3 bases and J by 2 bases, with 7 bases of the junction left unmatched. Here the CDR3 DNA reads TGTGCCACCAGCAGGGGGAGCGGGACCGCCTACGAGCAGTACTTC. Protein product: CATSRGSGTAYEQYF.

This clone has just a few counts. The CDR3 is CASSTGLAGGRETQYF. The CDR3, as DNA: TGTGCCAGCAGCACGGGACTAGCGGGAGGGCGAGAGACCCAGTACTTC. The J gene is TRBJ2-5, the V gene TRBV5-6; TRBD2 agrees at 16 bases. V lost 4 bases, J lost 4 bases, and 4 bases stayed unmatched. This CDR3 region has 16 residues. The germline V gene encodes CDR1 SGHDT and CDR2 YYEEEE.

This clone was detected only a few times. The chain employs TRBV6-1 and TRBJ1-4, with D tentatively TRBD1 (6 bases). CDR1 is MNHNS, CDR2 SASEGT, per germline. The V and J ends lost 3 bases and 1 base respectively, with 12 bases between them. The CDR3 is 16 amino acids. CDR3 DNA: TGTGCCAGCAGTGAGCAAACAGGGCGAACTAATGAAAAACTGTTTTTT. Encoded protein: CASSEQTGRTNEKLFF.

This clone was counted once. V and J are TRBV7-2 and TRBJ2-6; a weak D match, TRBD2 (6 bases). This CDR3 spans 15 amino acids. CDR1 and CDR2 (germline): SGHTA, FQGNSA. The germline V and J ends were trimmed by 6 bases and 1 base, with 10 bases remaining between them. The CDR3 DNA reads as TGTGCCAGCAGTTGGAGGGGATCTGGGGCCAACGTCCTGACTTTC. It specifies CASSWRGSGANVLTF. Full variable domain (outside the CDR3, taken from reference TRBV7-2 and TRBJ2-6): GAGVSQSPSNKVTEKGKDVELRCDPISGHTALYWYRQSLGQGLEFLIYFQGNSAPDKSGLPSDRFSAERTGGSVSTLTIQRTQQEDSAVYLCASSWRGSGANVLTFGAGSRLTVL.

This rearrangement joins TRBV6-1 to TRBJ1-5, with TRBD1 matching over 8 bases. The V and J ends lost 2 bases and 6 bases, in that order; junction bases with no gene match: 6. The germline gives CDR1 MNHNS, CDR2 SASEGT. This CDR3 has 15 amino acids. The CDR3 DNA reads TGTGCCAGCAGTGAAAGAGCCAGGGGGCGTCAGCCCCAGCATTTT. Translating gives CASSERARGRQPQHF.

V is TRBV11-2 and J is TRBJ2-1, with 10 bases aligning to TRBD1. This CDR3 is built from 15 residues. The germline V gene encodes CDR1 SGHAT and CDR2 FQNNGV. V shed 4 bases, J shed 4 bases, and the junction held 4 bases outside the gene matches. The chain's CDR3 is CASSWGQGIYNEQFF. The CDR3, as DNA: TGTGCCAGCAGCTGGGGACAGGGGATATACAATGAGCAGTTCTTC.

The chain employs TRBV24-1 and TRBJ2-5, with 8 bases that match TRBD1. V lost 3 bases to trimming and J lost 2 bases; unmatched junction nucleotides: 10. The CDR3 is 17 amino acids. The germline CDR1 and CDR2 sequences are KGHDR and SFDVKD. The CDR3 protein is CATSDMRQGASQETQYF. For the CDR3, the DNA is TGTGCCACCAGTGATATGAGGCAGGGGGCCTCACAAGAGACCCAGTACTTC.

The rearrangement links TRBV4-1 to TRBJ2-1, with TRBD2 matching over 9 bases. Germline CDR1 MGHRA, CDR2 YSYEKL. CDR3 length: 16 amino acids. After removal of 1 base from V and 3 bases from J, the junction contained 4 bases not matched to a gene. In nucleotides, the CDR3 is TGCGCCAGCAGCCAAGCCGGAGCGGGGGGCTACAATGAGCAGTTCTTC. Translated: CASSQAGAGGYNEQFF.

V gene TRBV2 combines with J gene TRBJ2-7, with 8 bases that match TRBD2. Germline assignment: CDR1 SNHLY and CDR2 FYNNEI. Losses at the gene ends were 4 bases for V and 9 bases for J; bases not matched to a gene: 11. This CDR3 spans 14 amino acids. CDR3 in amino acids: CASSVLAGKPGQYF. In DNA form, the CDR3 reads TGTGCCAGCAGTGTTCTAGCGGGCAAGCCAGGGCAGTACTTC. Full variable domain (missing parts from reference TRBV2 and TRBJ2-7): EPEVTQTPSHQVTQMGQEVILRCVPISNHLYFYWYRQILGQKVEFLVSFYNNEISEKSEIFDDQFSVERPDGSNFTLKIRSTKLEDSAMYFCASSVLAGKPGQYFGPGTRLTVT.

The V gene is TRBV19, the J gene TRBJ1-2, with 9 positions matching TRBD1. Trimming removed 4 bases from V and 6 bases from J; junction bases left unmatched: 3. The CDR3 is made up of 13 amino acids. Germline CDR1 and CDR2: LNHDA and SQIVND (reference sequence). The CDR3 DNA reads TGTGCCAGTAGTACTTGGACAGGGGATGGCTACACCTTC. Residues: CASSTWTGDGYTF.

The chain uses TRBV29-1 and TRBJ1-1, with 8 bases fitting TRBD1. The germline V gene has CDR1 SQVTM and CDR2 ANQGSEA. The CDR3 totals 12 residues. V trimming: 6 bases; J trimming: 9 bases; junction bases outside the gene matches: 9. In DNA form, the CDR3 reads TGCAGCGTCATACATCGACAGGGGAAAGCTTTCTTT. It is translated as CSVIHRQGKAFF.

In nucleotides, the CDR3 is TGTGCCAGCAGCAGCAGCGGGAGGACACAAGAGACCCAGTACTTC. It codes for CASSSSGRTQETQYF. The chain joins TRBV9 to TRBJ2-5; 9 nucleotides match TRBD2. The junction had 6 bases not matched to a gene; V was cut back by 4 bases and J by 2 bases. Germline CDR1 reads SGDLS; CDR2 reads YYNGEE. There are 15 residues in the CDR3.

The DNA of the CDR3 is TGCGCCAGCAGCTTATCCGGGGGGAATCCGTTTACCTACGAGCAGTACTTC. This sequence encodes CASSLSGGNPFTYEQYF. The chain recombines TRBV5-1 with TRBJ2-7; 7 bases are shared with TRBD2. Germline CDR1 is SGHRS and CDR2 is YFSETQ. The CDR3 totals 17 residues. The J segment lost 2 bases and the V segment lost 2 bases, leaving 13 bases of the junction unmatched.

The chain carries TRBV9 and TRBJ1-3, with a weak D call TRBD1 (6 bases). From germline, CDR1 is SGDLS and CDR2 YYNGEE. Trimming shortened V by 2 bases and J by 0 bases, and 9 bases separated the two germline ends. The CDR3 contains 15 residues. The CDR3 nucleotides are TGTGCCAGCAGCGTCGGGACAAACTCTGGAAACACCATATATTTT. As protein: CASSVGTNSGNTIYF.

The chain has TRBV3-1 (or the pseudogene TRBV3-2) and TRBJ1-2; a weak D match, TRBD1 (5 bases). This CDR3 is 15 amino acids long. Germline CDR1 and CDR2: LGHDT and YNNKEL (reference sequence). The V end lost 1 base, the J end lost 2 bases, and 11 bases lay between the germline ends. CDR3 DNA sequence: TGTGCCAGCAGCCAAGCCCCCGGGGGGAACTATGGCTACACCTTC. This translates into CASSQAPGGNYGYTF.

J is TRBJ1-1 and V is TRBV6-2 or TRBV6-3, with a weak D call TRBD1 (5 bases). Germline V gives CDR1 MNHEY, CDR2 SVGEGT. Trimming removed 4 bases at V and 2 bases at J, with 11 bases between. The CDR3 covers 14 residues. The CDR3 is CASSFGHFNTEAFF. DNA of the CDR3: TGTGCCAGCAGTTTCGGACACTTTAACACTGAAGCTTTCTTT.